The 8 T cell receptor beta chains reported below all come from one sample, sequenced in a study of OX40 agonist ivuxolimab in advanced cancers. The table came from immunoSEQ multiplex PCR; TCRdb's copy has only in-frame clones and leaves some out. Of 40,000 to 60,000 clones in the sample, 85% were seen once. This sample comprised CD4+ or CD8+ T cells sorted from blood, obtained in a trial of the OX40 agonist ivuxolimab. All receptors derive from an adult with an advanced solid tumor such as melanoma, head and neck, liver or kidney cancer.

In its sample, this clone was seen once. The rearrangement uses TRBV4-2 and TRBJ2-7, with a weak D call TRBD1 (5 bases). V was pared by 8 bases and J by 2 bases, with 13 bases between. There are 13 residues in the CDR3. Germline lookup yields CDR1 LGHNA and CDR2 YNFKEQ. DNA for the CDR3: TGTGCCAGCGCACAACAGGTAGCCTACGAGCAGTACTTC. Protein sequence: CASAQQVAYEQYF.

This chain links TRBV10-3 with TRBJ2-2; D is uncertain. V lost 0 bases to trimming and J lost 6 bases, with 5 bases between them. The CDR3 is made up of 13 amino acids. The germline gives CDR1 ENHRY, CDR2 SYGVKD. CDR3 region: CAISESSAGELFF. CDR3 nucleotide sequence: TGTGCCATCAGTGAGTCTTCGGCCGGGGAGCTGTTTTTT.

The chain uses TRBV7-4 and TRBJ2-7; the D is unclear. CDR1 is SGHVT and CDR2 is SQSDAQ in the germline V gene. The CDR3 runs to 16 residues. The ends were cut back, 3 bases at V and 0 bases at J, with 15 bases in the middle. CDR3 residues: CASSFRSPSPSYEQYV. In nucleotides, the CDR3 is TGTGCCAGCAGCTTCCGAAGTCCCTCCCCCTCCTACGAGCAGTACGTC.

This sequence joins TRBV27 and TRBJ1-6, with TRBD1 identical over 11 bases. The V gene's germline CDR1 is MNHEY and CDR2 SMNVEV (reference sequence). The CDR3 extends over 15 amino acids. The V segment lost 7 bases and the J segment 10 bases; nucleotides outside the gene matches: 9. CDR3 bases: TGTGCCAGCAAGATCGAGGGACAGGGGGTATCACCCCTCCACTTT. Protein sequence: CASKIEGQGVSPLHF.

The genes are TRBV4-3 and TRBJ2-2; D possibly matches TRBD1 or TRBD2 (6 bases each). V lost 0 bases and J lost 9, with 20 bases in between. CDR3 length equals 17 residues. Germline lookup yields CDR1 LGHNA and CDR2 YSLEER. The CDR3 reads CASSQDWGAQGVRELFF. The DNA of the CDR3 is TGCGCCAGCAGCCAAGACTGGGGGGCGCAGGGCGTCCGGGAGCTGTTTTTT.

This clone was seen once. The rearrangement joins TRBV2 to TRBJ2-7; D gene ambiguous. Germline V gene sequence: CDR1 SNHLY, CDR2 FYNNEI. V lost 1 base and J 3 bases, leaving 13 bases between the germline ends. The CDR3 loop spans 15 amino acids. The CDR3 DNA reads TGTGCCAGCAGTGAAGGGGTGATATGGAACTACGAGCAGTACTTC. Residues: CASSEGVIWNYEQYF.

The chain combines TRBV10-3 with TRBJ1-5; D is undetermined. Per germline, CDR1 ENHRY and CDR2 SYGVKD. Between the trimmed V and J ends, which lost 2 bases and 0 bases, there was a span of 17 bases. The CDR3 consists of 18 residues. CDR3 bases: TGTGCCATCAGTGAGGTCTGGACGGTAGGAGGTAGCAATCAGCCCCAGCATTTT. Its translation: CAISEVWTVGGSNQPQHF.

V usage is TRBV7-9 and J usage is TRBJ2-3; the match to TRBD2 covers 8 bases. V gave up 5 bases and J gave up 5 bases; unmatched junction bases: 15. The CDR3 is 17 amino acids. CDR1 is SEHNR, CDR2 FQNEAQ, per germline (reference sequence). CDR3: CASSPDPSGGRGDTQYF. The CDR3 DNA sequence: TGTGCCAGCAGCCCAGATCCAAGCGGGGGCCGGGGAGATACGCAGTATTTT.